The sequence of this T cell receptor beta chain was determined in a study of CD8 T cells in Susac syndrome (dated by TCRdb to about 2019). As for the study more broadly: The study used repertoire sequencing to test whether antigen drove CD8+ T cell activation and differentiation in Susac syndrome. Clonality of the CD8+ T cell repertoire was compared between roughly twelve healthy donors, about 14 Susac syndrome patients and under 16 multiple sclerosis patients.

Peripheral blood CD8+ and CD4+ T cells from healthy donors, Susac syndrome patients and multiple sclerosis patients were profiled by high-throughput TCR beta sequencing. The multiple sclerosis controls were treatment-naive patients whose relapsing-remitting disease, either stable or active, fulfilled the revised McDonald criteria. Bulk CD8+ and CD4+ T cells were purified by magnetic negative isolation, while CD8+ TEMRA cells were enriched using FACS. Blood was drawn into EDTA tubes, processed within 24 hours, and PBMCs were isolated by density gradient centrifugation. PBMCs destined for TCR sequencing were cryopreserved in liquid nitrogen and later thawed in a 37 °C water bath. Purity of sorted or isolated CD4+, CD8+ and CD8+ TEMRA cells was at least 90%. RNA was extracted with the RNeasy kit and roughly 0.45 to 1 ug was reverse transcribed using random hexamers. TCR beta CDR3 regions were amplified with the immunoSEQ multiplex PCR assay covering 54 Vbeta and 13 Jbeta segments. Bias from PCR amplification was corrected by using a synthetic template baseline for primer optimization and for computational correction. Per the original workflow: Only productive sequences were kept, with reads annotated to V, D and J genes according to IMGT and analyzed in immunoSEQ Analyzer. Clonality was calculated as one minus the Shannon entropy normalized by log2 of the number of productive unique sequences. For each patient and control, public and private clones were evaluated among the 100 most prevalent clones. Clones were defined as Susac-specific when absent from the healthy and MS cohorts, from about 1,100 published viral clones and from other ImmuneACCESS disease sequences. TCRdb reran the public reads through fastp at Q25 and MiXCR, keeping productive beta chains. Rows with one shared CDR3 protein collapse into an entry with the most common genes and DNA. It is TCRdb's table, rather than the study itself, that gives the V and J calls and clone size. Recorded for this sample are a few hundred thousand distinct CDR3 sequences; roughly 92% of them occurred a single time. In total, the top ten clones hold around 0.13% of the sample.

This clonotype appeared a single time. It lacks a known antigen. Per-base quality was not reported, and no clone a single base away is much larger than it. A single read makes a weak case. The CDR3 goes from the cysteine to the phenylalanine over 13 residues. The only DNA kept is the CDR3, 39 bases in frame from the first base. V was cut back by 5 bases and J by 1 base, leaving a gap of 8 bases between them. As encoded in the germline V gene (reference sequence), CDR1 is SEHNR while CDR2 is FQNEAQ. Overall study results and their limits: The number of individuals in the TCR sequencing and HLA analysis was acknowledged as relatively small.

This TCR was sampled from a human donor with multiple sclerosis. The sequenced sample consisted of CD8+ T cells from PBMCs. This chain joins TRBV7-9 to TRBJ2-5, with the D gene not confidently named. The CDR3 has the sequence CASSRTGQETQYF. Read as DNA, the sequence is TGTGCCAGCAGCCGGACGGGCCAAGAGACCCAGTACTTC.